This paragraph covers one TCR beta chain sequence. MiXCR, run by TCRdb on the RT-PCR reads, gives a single entry per CDR3 protein. The sample holds about 680,000 distinct CDR3 sequences; approximately 15% are singletons and the top ten take 3.6%. Sequenced input: memory CD4+ T cells from blood. The source of this sequence is a female donor in good health, serving as a healthy control.

The DNA for the CDR3 is TGTGCCAGCAGTCCGACAGGGAGGGTTGGCTACACCTTC. Its translation is CASSPTGRVGYTF. This chain joins TRBV6-5 and TRBJ1-2; 7 bases are a match to TRBD1. The CDR3 has 13 residues. J was trimmed by 7 bases and V by 5 bases; bases with no gene match: 7. From germline, CDR1 is MNHEY and CDR2 SVGAGI.